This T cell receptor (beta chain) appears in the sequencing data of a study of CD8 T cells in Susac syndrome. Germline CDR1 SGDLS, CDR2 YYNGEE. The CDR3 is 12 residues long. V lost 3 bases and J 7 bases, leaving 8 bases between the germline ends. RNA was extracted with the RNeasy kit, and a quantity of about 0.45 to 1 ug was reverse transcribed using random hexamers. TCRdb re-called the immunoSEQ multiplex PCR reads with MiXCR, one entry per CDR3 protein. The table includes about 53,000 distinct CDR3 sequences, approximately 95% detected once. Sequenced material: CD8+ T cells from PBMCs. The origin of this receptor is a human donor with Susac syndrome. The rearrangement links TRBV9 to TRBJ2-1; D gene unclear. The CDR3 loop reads CASSDPPNEQFF. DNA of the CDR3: TGTGCCAGCAGCGACCCGCCGAATGAGCAGTTCTTC.